This section outlines one T cell receptor beta chain sequence together with its context. This CDR3 has 15 residues. Looked up from germline, CDR1 is MNHEY and CDR2 is SVGAGI. Unmatched junction bases numbered 11, after V lost 9 bases and J lost 4 bases. Sequencing was performed with immunoSEQ multiplex PCR; in TCRdb, only in-frame clones are kept and a portion is missing. The sample yields about 45,000 clones, around 93% seen once. The sample is drawn from a study of T cell changes during pregnancy in multiple sclerosis. Specimen: CD8+ T cells from peripheral blood mononuclear cells, collected in the second trimester of pregnancy. This clonotype was sampled from a female donor with multiple sclerosis, enrolled in a pregnancy study. The rearrangement links TRBV6-5 to TRBJ1-5, with 8 bases lining up with TRBD1. This CDR3 is CAREPGTGLNQPQHF. CDR3 in DNA: TGTGCCAGAGAACCCGGGACAGGATTAAATCAGCCCCAGCATTTT.